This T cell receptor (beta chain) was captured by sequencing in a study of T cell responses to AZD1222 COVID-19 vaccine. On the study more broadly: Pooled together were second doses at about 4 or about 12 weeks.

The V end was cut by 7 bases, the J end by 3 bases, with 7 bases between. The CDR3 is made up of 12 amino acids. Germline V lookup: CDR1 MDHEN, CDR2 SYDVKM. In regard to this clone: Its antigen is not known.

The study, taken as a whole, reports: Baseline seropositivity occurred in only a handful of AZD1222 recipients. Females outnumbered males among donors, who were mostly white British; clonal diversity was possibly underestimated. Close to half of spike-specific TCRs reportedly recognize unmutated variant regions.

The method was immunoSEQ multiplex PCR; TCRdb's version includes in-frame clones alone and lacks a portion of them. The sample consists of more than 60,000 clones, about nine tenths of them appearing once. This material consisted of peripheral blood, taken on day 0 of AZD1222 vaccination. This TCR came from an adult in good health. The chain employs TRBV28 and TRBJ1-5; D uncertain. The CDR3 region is CASKLPNQPQHF. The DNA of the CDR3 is TGTGCCAGCAAACTCCCCAATCAGCCCCAGCATTTT.